A selection of T cell receptor beta chains follows, all from one sample in a study of blood T cell repertoires in COVID-19. TCRdb's copy holds only in-frame clones and misses some; the assay was immunoSEQ multiplex PCR. The sample contains about 350,000 clones, around 87% of which appear only once. Sequencing was done on a sample of peripheral blood. The receptors shown here come from a woman between 45 and 60 years old with COVID-19, enrolled during active disease. CDR3s include the opening cysteine and the closing phenylalanine or tryptophan. D genes are given only for firm matches. Clone size is not always given. Where it is, it says once, few, many or a class for expanded clones.

d_call: TRBD2; v_call: TRBV24-1; clone_size: -; j_call: TRBJ2-5; cdr3_aa: CATSDFPAGTRETQYF; cdr3_nt: TGTGCCACCAGTGATTTCCCAGCGGGGACTCGAGAGACCCAGTACTTC
d_call: -; v_call: TRBV27; clone_size: few; j_call: TRBJ2-6; cdr3_aa: CASSLNSGQGLSGANVLTF; cdr3_nt: TGTGCCAGCAGTTTAAACAGTGGGCAGGGGTTATCTGGGGCCAACGTCCTGACTTTC
d_call: TRBD2; v_call: TRBV4-1; clone_size: -; j_call: TRBJ2-1; cdr3_aa: CASSLLAGEQFF; cdr3_nt: TGCGCCAGCAGTCTACTAGCGGGGGAACAGTTCTTC
d_call: -; v_call: TRBV27; clone_size: -; j_call: TRBJ1-4; cdr3_aa: CASRGGASEKLFF; cdr3_nt: TGTGCCAGCAGAGGGGGAGCGAGTGAAAAACTGTTTTTT
d_call: TRBD1; v_call: TRBV30; clone_size: -; j_call: TRBJ2-5; cdr3_aa: CAWSLTGGRETQYF; cdr3_nt: TGTGCCTGGAGTCTGACAGGGGGACGGGAGACCCAGTACTTC
d_call: -; v_call: TRBV19; clone_size: -; j_call: TRBJ2-3; cdr3_aa: CASQKARSTDTQYF; cdr3_nt: TGTGCCAGCCAGAAGGCTAGGAGCACAGATACGCAGTATTTT
d_call: -; v_call: TRBV6-1; clone_size: -; j_call: TRBJ2-7; cdr3_aa: CASSEDPGIAYEQYF; cdr3_nt: TGTGCCAGCAGTGAGGATCCCGGGATTGCCTACGAGCAGTACTTC
d_call: -; v_call: TRBV3-1/TRBV3-2; clone_size: -; j_call: TRBJ2-1; cdr3_aa: CASSQGVFGQFF; cdr3_nt: TGTGCCAGCAGCCAAGGAGTTTTCGGGCAGTTCTTC
d_call: TRBD2; v_call: TRBV18; clone_size: -; j_call: TRBJ2-7; cdr3_aa: CASSPPAGGRTEQYF; cdr3_nt: TGTGCCAGCTCACCACCGGCGGGAGGCCGTACCGAGCAGTACTTC
d_call: TRBD2; v_call: TRBV15; clone_size: -; j_call: TRBJ2-5; cdr3_aa: CATSSRPGLAAAYF; cdr3_nt: TGTGCCACCAGCAGCCGACCGGGACTAGCGGCAGCGTACTTC
d_call: -; v_call: TRBV15; clone_size: -; j_call: TRBJ1-3; cdr3_aa: CATSRNRVPGNTIYF; cdr3_nt: TGTGCCACCAGCAGAAACAGGGTCCCGGGAAACACCATATATTTT
d_call: TRBD2; v_call: TRBV18; clone_size: -; j_call: TRBJ2-1; cdr3_aa: CASSRGTSGILEQFF; cdr3_nt: TGTGCCAGCTCACGGGGGACTAGCGGCATTTTAGAGCAGTTCTTC
d_call: -; v_call: TRBV21-1; clone_size: -; j_call: TRBJ2-1; cdr3_aa: CASSKAPRGNSYNEQFF; cdr3_nt: TGTGCCAGCAGCAAAGCGCCCCGCGGCAACTCCTACAATGAGCAGTTCTTC
d_call: TRBD1; v_call: TRBV10-1; clone_size: -; j_call: TRBJ1-1; cdr3_aa: CASRDRRATEAFF; cdr3_nt: TGCGCCAGCAGGGACAGGCGGGCCACTGAAGCTTTCTTT
d_call: -; v_call: TRBV7-2; clone_size: -; j_call: TRBJ1-5; cdr3_aa: CASSLDGRGGQPQHF; cdr3_nt: TGTGCCAGCAGCTTAGATGGCAGGGGAGGGCAGCCCCAGCATTTT
d_call: -; v_call: TRBV27; clone_size: -; j_call: TRBJ2-1; cdr3_aa: CASSLQRLGRDNEQFF; cdr3_nt: TGTGCCAGCAGTTTACAGAGACTAGGACGAGACAATGAGCAGTTCTTC
d_call: TRBD2; v_call: TRBV27; clone_size: -; j_call: TRBJ2-5; cdr3_aa: CASSLSASGVRQETQYF; cdr3_nt: TGTGCCAGCAGTTTATCGGCTAGCGGGGTCAGACAAGAGACCCAGTACTTC
d_call: -; v_call: TRBV3-1/TRBV3-2; clone_size: -; j_call: TRBJ2-1; cdr3_aa: CASSLVGRGYNEQFF; cdr3_nt: TGTGCCAGCAGCCTGGTGGGCAGGGGCTACAATGAGCAGTTCTTC
d_call: TRBD1; v_call: TRBV5-1; clone_size: -; j_call: TRBJ2-1; cdr3_aa: CASSLAEGQGVYNEQFF; cdr3_nt: TGCGCCAGCAGCTTGGCCGAGGGACAGGGGGTTTACAATGAGCAGTTCTTC
d_call: -; v_call: TRBV7-2; clone_size: -; j_call: TRBJ2-1; cdr3_aa: CASSRGTQSYNEQFF; cdr3_nt: TGTGCCAGCAGTCGAGGGACTCAATCCTACAATGAGCAGTTCTTC
d_call: TRBD1; v_call: TRBV7-9; clone_size: -; j_call: TRBJ2-7; cdr3_aa: CASSRTGPTEQYF; cdr3_nt: TGTGCCAGCAGCAGGACAGGCCCTACCGAGCAGTACTTC
d_call: -; v_call: TRBV10-3; clone_size: -; j_call: TRBJ2-7; cdr3_aa: CAISEGGGGFYEQYF; cdr3_nt: TGTGCCATCAGTGAGGGGGGAGGTGGTTTCTACGAGCAGTACTTC
d_call: TRBD2; v_call: TRBV19; clone_size: -; j_call: TRBJ2-3; cdr3_aa: CASKNPYGRGTDTQYF; cdr3_nt: TGTGCCAGTAAAAATCCTTACGGGAGGGGCACAGATACGCAGTATTTT
d_call: -; v_call: TRBV4-1; clone_size: -; j_call: TRBJ1-2; cdr3_aa: CASSHTIPGAEDYGYTF; cdr3_nt: TGCGCCAGCAGCCACACTATACCGGGAGCCGAAGACTATGGCTACACCTTC
d_call: -; v_call: TRBV9; clone_size: -; j_call: TRBJ1-3; cdr3_aa: CASSVPSSHTIYF; cdr3_nt: TGTGCCAGCAGCGTTCCATCTAGTCACACCATATATTTT
d_call: -; v_call: TRBV7-9; clone_size: -; j_call: TRBJ2-2; cdr3_aa: CASSLGRTTYTGELFF; cdr3_nt: TGTGCCAGCAGCTTAGGCAGGACTACCTACACCGGGGAGCTGTTTTTT
d_call: TRBD2; v_call: TRBV10-3; clone_size: -; j_call: TRBJ2-1; cdr3_aa: CAIGLAGNSYNEQFF; cdr3_nt: TGTGCCATCGGACTAGCGGGAAATTCCTACAATGAGCAGTTCTTC
d_call: -; v_call: TRBV9; clone_size: -; j_call: TRBJ1-1; cdr3_aa: CASSGDRGLNTEAFF; cdr3_nt: TGTGCCAGCAGCGGCGATCGGGGGTTGAACACTGAAGCTTTCTTT